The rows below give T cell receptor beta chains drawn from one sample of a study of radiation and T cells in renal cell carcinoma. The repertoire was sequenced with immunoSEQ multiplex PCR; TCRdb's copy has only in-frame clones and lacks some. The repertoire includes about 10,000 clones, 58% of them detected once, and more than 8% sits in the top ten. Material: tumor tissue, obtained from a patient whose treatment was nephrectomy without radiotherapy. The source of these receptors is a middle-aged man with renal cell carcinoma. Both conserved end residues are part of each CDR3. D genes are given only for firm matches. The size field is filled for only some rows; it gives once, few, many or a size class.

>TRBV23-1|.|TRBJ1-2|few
CATGRPPNYGYTF
TGCGCCACAGGACGACCTCCTAACTATGGCTACACCTTC
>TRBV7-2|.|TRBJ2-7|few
CASSLIARGEQYF
TGTGCCAGCAGCTTGATAGCTCGTGGGGAGCAGTACTTC
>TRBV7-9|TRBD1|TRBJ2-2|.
CASSPRTGTGNTGELFF
TGTGCCAGCAGCCCAAGGACCGGGACAGGGAACACCGGGGAGCTGTTTTTT
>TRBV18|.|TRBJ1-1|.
CASSPSLRNTEAFF
TGTGCCAGCTCACCTTCTTTGCGGAACACTGAAGCTTTCTTT
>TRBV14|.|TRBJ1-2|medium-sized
CASSQDGVRQRYGYTF
TGTGCCAGCAGCCAAGATGGAGTCCGGCAGCGCTATGGCTACACCTTC
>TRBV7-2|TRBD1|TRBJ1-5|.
CASPKGGGQGAGDQPQHF
TGTGCCAGCCCCAAGGGGGGAGGACAGGGGGCAGGTGATCAGCCCCAGCATTTT
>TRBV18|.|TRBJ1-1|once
CASSPGPPGNTEAFF
TGTGCCAGCTCACCGGGACCCCCGGGAAACACTGAAGCTTTCTTT
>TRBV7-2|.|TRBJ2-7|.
CASTNQGRRAQVEF
TGTGCCAGCACCAACCAGGGGCGTCGAGCCCAGGTCGAATTC
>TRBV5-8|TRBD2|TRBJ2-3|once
CASSLGTGGLDTQYF
TGTGCCAGCAGCTTGGGAACGGGAGGCCTAGATACGCAGTATTTT
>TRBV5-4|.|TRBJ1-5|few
CAMGRGGNQPQHF
TGTGCCATGGGAAGGGGCGGCAATCAGCCCCAGCATTTT
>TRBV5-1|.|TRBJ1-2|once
CASSPTVNYGYTF
TGCGCCAGCAGCCCAACGGTCAACTATGGCTACACCTTC
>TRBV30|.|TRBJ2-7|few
CAWSIPGLREQYF
TGTGCCTGGAGTATTCCGGGTTTGAGGGAGCAGTACTTC
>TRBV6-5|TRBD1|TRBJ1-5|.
CASSTDRGNQPQHF
TGTGCCAGCAGTACGGACAGGGGTAATCAGCCCCAGCATTTT
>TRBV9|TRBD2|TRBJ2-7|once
CASSVGLAGAHEQYF
TGTGCCAGCAGCGTAGGACTAGCGGGAGCGCACGAGCAGTACTTC
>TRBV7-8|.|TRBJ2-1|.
CASSLVDSDNEQFF
TGTGCCAGCAGCTTAGTTGATAGCGACAATGAGCAGTTCTTC
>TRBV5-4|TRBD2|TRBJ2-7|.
CASSSGTSGTHEQYF
TGTGCCAGCAGCTCTGGGACTAGCGGGACCCACGAGCAGTACTTC
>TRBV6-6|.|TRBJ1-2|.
CASTLTRGHGYTF
TGTGCCAGCACCCTAACGCGGGGCCATGGCTACACCTTC
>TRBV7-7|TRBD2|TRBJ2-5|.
CASSLAGSQETQYF
TGTGCTAGCAGCTTAGCGGGGAGTCAAGAGACCCAGTACTTC
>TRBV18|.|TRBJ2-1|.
CASSYSSSGGSYNEQFF
TGTGCCAGCTCCTATTCCTCATCGGGCGGCTCCTACAATGAGCAGTTCTTC
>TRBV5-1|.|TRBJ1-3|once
CASSLGGPSGNTIYF
TGCGCCAGCAGCTTGGGGGGACCCTCTGGAAACACCATATATTTT
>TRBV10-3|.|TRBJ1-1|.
CAISDRGTLAEAFF
TGTGCCATCAGTGATCGCGGGACACTAGCAGAAGCTTTCTTT
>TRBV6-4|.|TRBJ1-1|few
CASSERVSGLTEAFF
TGTGCCAGCAGTGAACGGGTATCGGGTTTGACTGAAGCTTTCTTT
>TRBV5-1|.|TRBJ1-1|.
CASSLRARTTQPSNTEAFF
TGCGCCAGCAGCTTGAGAGCGCGGACCACGCAGCCGTCAAACACTGAAGCTTTCTTT
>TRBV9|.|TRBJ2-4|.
CASSHGQGGNIQYF
TGTGCCAGCAGCCATGGACAGGGAGGGAACATTCAGTACTTC
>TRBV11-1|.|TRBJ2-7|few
CASSLPPRAQYF
TGTGCCAGCAGCCTGCCGCCTAGAGCGCAGTACTTC
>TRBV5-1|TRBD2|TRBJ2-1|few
CASSLSTSGRGYNEQFF
TGCGCCAGCAGCTTGTCTACTAGCGGGAGGGGTTACAATGAGCAGTTCTTC
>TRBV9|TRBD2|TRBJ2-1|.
CASSPRLAGEVDEQFF
TGTGCCAGCAGCCCAAGACTAGCGGGAGAGGTTGATGAGCAGTTCTTC
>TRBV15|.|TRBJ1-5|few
CATSRSQGPQHF
TGTGCCACCAGCAGGAGCCAGGGGCCCCAGCATTTT
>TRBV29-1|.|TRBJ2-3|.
CSARRGTDTQYF
TGCAGCGCTCGGAGGGGGACAGATACGCAGTATTTT
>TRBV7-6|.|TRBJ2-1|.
CASSSEGGRYNEQFF
TGTGCCAGCAGCTCGGAGGGGGGTCGGTACAATGAGCAGTTCTTC
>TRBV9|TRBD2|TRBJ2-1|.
CASNYPTAAGGGNEQFF
TGTGCCAGCAACTACCCCACCGCTGCGGGAGGTGGCAATGAGCAGTTCTTC
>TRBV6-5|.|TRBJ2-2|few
CASTSPRVGGELFF
TGTGCCAGCACCTCGCCGAGGGTTGGCGGGGAGCTGTTTTTT